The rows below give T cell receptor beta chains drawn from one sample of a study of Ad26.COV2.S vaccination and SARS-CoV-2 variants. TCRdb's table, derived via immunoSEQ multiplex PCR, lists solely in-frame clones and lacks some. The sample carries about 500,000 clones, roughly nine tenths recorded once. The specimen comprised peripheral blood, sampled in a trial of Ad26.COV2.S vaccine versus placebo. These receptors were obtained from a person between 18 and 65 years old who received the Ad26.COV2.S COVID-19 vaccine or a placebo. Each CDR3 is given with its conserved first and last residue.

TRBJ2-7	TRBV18	CASSPRDRGREQYF
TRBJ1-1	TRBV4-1	CASSPSTGYTEAFF
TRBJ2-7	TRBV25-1	CASSKPGSSGYEQYF
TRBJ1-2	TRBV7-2	CASRLARQSYGYTF
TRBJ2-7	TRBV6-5	CASSQFSGGPYEQYF
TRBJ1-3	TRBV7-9	CASSKMKDPGNTIYF
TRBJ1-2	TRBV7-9	CASVRPDRDYGYTF
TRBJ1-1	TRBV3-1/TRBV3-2	CASSHGTENTEAFF
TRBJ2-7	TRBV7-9	CASSFGTGTYEQYF
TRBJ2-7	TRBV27	CASRGAGAALEQYF
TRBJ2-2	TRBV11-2	CASRRRAGGDTGELFF
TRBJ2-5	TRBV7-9	CASSLELGSQYF
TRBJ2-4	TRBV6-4	CASSDSSRGLSAKNIQYF
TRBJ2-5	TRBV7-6	CATTRGGAKTQYF
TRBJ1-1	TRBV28	CASKDSGGAEAFF
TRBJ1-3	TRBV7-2	CASSSGPQGNTIYF
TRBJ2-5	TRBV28	CASSSGPQKETQYF
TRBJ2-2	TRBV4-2	CASSQEGGTSGRALSSGELFF
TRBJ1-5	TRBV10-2	CASSTTDTINQPQHF
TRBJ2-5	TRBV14	CASSQVEGVETQYF
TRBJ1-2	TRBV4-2	CASSRGQERSYTF
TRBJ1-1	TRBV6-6	CASSSQGPNTEAFF
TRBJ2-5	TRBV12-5	CASGFGETQYF
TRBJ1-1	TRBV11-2	CASSLGGQGHAFF
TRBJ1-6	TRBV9	CASSGEISSYNSPLHF
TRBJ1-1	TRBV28	CASRSRTAKGSTEAFF
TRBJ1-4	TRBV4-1	CASSQDRWDRGLSTNEKLFF
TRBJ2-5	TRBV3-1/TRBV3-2	CASSLSTGGRETQYF
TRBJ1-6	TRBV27	CASSFAVADSPLHF
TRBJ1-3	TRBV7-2	CASSSPGSTGVGNTIYF
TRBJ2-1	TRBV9	CASSVSGTSAYNEQFF
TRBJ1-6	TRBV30	CAWSPGTGGSSHSPLHF
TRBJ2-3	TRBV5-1	CASSLVGDRALDTQYF